The T cell receptor beta chain under discussion was sequenced for a study of blood T cell repertoires in COVID-19. In the study overall: Samples of COVID-19 (acute and convalescent) were obtained from the United States, Italy and Spain. The analysed material was cDNA or gDNA that came from T cells, B-cell-depleted T cells, or PBMCs.

The protocol was immunoSEQ multiplex PCR, while the TCRdb copy is restricted to in-frame clones and leaves out a portion. The table has about 66,000 clones, roughly 82% seen once; the top ten hold more than 6.5%. Sequencing was done on a sample of peripheral blood. This TCR was sampled from a man aged 60 to 69 with acute or convalescent COVID-19.

For the CDR3, the DNA is TGTGCCAGCAGCTTAGCGGGGGGAGAGGGCTACACCTTC. This sequence encodes CASSLAGGEGYTF. The chain combines TRBV7-2 with TRBJ1-2, with D tentatively TRBD1 (5 bases). The V end was cut by 0 bases, the J end by 8 bases, with 10 bases between. The CDR3 runs 13 residues. Per the germline V gene, CDR1 is SGHTA and CDR2 is FQGNSA.